These 5 T cell receptor beta chains were all obtained from the same sample, sequenced in a study of blood T cell repertoires in COVID-19 (TCRdb year 2020). The library was built by means of the immunoSEQ multiplex PCR assay. Sourced from immuneACCESS, this table was stored by TCRdb with only in-frame sequences that have V and J called. A share of the clones is absent; for the studies checked, an unresolved V gene accounts for under half, and the remainder has no known explanation. The sample includes roughly 55,000 clones, with 78% observed a single time. In total, the top ten clones hold around 13% of the sample. Sequenced input: peripheral blood. These receptor sequences come from a man at least 80 years old with acute or convalescent COVID-19.

The chain joins TRBV6-5 to TRBJ2-5, with 9 bases aligning to TRBD1. From germline, CDR1 is MNHEY and CDR2 SVGAGI. V dropped 6 bases and J dropped 4; count of bases not matched to a gene: 9. This CDR3 contains 15 residues. This CDR3 is CASRPAGTGLETQYF. CDR3 DNA sequence: TGTGCCAGCAGGCCTGCCGGGACAGGGTTAGAGACCCAGTACTTC.

V usage is TRBV5-4 and J usage is TRBJ2-3; D is perhaps TRBD2 (6 bases). In germline, CDR1 is SGHNT, CDR2 YYREEE (reference sequence). Deletions cut 4 bases from V and 3 bases from J, with 15 bases between. There are 15 residues in the CDR3. CDR3 region: CASSPTPGRTDTQYF. CDR3 DNA sequence: TGTGCCAGCAGCCCGACTCCGGGGAGGACAGATACGCAGTATTTT. The full variable domain, its missing parts supplied by reference TRBV5-4 and TRBJ2-3, is ETGVTQSPTHLIKTRGQQVTLRCSSQSGHNTVSWYQQALGQGPQFIFQYYREEENGRGNFPPRFSGLQFPNYSSELNVNALELDDSALYLCASSPTPGRTDTQYFGPGTRLTVL.

The chain uses TRBV5-1 and TRBJ2-3; 9 positions agree with TRBD1. The V and J ends lost 3 bases and 5 bases, in that order; junction bases with no gene match: 10. Per germline, CDR1 SGHRS and CDR2 YFSETQ. The length of the CDR3 is 16 residues. The CDR3 DNA sequence: TGCGCCAGCAGCTACGGGACAGGGTTCGTTCGAGATACGCAGTATTTT. It specifies CASSYGTGFVRDTQYF.

The gene calls are TRBV19 and TRBJ2-7; TRBD2 agrees at 7 bases. Germline assignment: CDR1 LNHDA and CDR2 SQIVND (reference sequence). CDR3 length equals 13 residues. The J segment lost 6 bases and the V segment lost 5 bases, leaving 7 bases of the junction unmatched. The CDR3 nucleotides read TGTGCCAGTAGTGTGGGAGGGCCCGGCGAGCAGTACTTC. Translated, it gives CASSVGGPGEQYF.

V usage is TRBV7-8 and J usage is TRBJ2-5; D possibly corresponds to TRBD2 (5 bases). Deletions cut 5 bases from V and 3 bases from J, with 16 bases between. The germline V gene has CDR1 SGHVS and CDR2 FQNEAQ. There are 15 residues in the CDR3. The CDR3 sequence is CASSPGSGLKETQYF. DNA for the CDR3: TGTGCCAGCAGCCCCGGCTCGGGGTTAAAAGAGACCCAGTACTTC.